The next 7 T cell receptor beta chains were all read from a single sample in a study of blood T cells in healthy people across ages. A J-beta primer mix and a sample-barcoded 5' primer were used in a second PCR of about 7 to 12 cycles. Using its own MiXCR run on the 5' RACE reads, TCRdb lists one record per CDR3 protein. In the table there are fewer than 800,000 distinct CDR3 sequences, roughly 49% of which are singletons. Material for sequencing was blood. These receptors were taken from a woman aged 55 to 70 in good health.

This clonotype was counted only a few times. This rearrangement joins TRBV11-1 to TRBJ2-1, with 7 bases fitting TRBD2. After removal of 7 bases from V and 5 bases from J, the junction contained 14 bases not matched to a gene. In germline, CDR1 is SGHAT, CDR2 FQDESV (reference sequence). CDR3 length: 16 residues. The CDR3 protein is CASKSREAHAHNEQFF. The CDR3 region has the DNA TGTGCCAGCAAAAGCCGGGAGGCCCACGCCCACAATGAGCAGTTCTTC.

This clonotype occurred many times. This chain links TRBV10-3 with TRBJ1-1; D not certain. Trimming took 0 bases from V and 1 from J, leaving 6 bases between them. CDR1 and CDR2 (germline): ENHRY, SYGVKD. This CDR3 is 14 amino acids long. In nucleotides, the CDR3 is TGTGCCATCAGTGAGTCGCTGCAGAACACTGAAGCTTTCTTT. Translated, it gives CAISESLQNTEAFF.

This clonotype was observed a few times. This chain uses TRBV5-5 with TRBJ2-5; D call uncertain. V was pared by 1 base and J by 4 bases, with 11 bases between. The germline V gene encodes CDR1 SGHKS and CDR2 YYEKEE (reference sequence). CDR3 length: 14 amino acids. The CDR3 loop reads CASSLWAGGETQYF. The CDR3 nucleotides are TGTGCCAGCAGCTTGTGGGCAGGTGGAGAGACCCAGTACTTC.

The rearrangement links TRBV12-5 to TRBJ2-1; D not certain. Germline loops: CDR1 LGHNT, CDR2 FRNRAP. The V gene lost 7 bases and the J gene lost 8 bases, with 15 bases spanning the gap. The CDR3 runs 13 residues. CDR3 bases: TGTGCTAGTGTAGGTTTTCTCGGAGATGAGCAGTTCTTC. This codes for CASVGFLGDEQFF.

The V and J genes are TRBV5-8 and TRBJ2-5; 16 bases fit TRBD2. The CDR3 is made up of 15 amino acids. Germline trimming cut 5 bases from V and 11 bases from J; bases unmatched to any gene: 9. CDR1 and CDR2 from the germline V gene are SGHTS and YDEGEE. CDR3 in amino acids: CASRYAGTSGRGQYF. In DNA, the CDR3 is TGTGCCAGCAGATACGCCGGGACTAGCGGGAGGGGGCAGTACTTC.

Written as DNA, the CDR3 is TGTGCCAGCAGCTTGGGCCGGTCCGGGGGAAGCACAGATACGCAGTATTTT. This codes for CASSLGRSGGSTDTQYF. The chain recombines TRBV7-8 with TRBJ2-3, with D possibly TRBD2 on 6 matching bases. This CDR3 has 17 amino acids. Germline CDR1 reads SGHVS; CDR2 reads FQNEAQ. With 3 bases removed from V and 0 bases from J, the gap between germline ends came to 16 bases.

The chain employs TRBV9 and TRBJ2-7, with TRBD2 identical over 8 bases. The DNA end is a closer match to TRBJ2-5, so the J assignment may be wrong. Germline V gene data show CDR1 as SGDLS and CDR2 as YYNGEE. The CDR3 totals 15 residues. The CDR3 nucleotides read TGTGCCAGCTCCCAAGCGGGGGCTGGCTGGGAGACCCAGTACTTC. This codes for CASSQAGAGWETQYF.